The present TCR beta chain was sequenced within a study of T cells after yellow fever vaccination. On this clonotype: Its specificity is not known.

Study-level findings and limits: Abundant clonotypes from the bulk population could contaminate FACS-sorted repertoires. Most clones from primary vaccination resurfaced after the booster (about 95% CD4, around 90% CD8). A faster peak, day 5 versus 15, was reached by the weaker secondary response. The appearance of a small share of clonotypes in both CD4 and CD8 compartments was observed.

TCRdb re-analysed the 5' RACE reads in MiXCR, keeping a single row per CDR3 protein. The sample carries 500,000 to 550,000 distinct CDR3 sequences, just over 20% recorded once. With 1 base clipped from V and 10 bases from J, the junction kept 3 bases outside the gene matches. Looked up from germline, CDR1 is DFQATT and CDR2 is SNEGSKA (reference sequence). This CDR3 contains 13 residues. The receptor was derived from a man in his late teens or twenties who received the YFV17D yellow fever vaccine. V is TRBV20-1 and J is TRBJ2-1, with TRBD2 matching over 11 bases. The input for sequencing was PBMCs, taken 20 to 25 days after the first yellow fever vaccination. CDR3 coding DNA: TGCAGTGCTAGAGGGAGGACTAGCGGGGAGCAGTTCTTC. This gives the protein CSARGRTSGEQFF.